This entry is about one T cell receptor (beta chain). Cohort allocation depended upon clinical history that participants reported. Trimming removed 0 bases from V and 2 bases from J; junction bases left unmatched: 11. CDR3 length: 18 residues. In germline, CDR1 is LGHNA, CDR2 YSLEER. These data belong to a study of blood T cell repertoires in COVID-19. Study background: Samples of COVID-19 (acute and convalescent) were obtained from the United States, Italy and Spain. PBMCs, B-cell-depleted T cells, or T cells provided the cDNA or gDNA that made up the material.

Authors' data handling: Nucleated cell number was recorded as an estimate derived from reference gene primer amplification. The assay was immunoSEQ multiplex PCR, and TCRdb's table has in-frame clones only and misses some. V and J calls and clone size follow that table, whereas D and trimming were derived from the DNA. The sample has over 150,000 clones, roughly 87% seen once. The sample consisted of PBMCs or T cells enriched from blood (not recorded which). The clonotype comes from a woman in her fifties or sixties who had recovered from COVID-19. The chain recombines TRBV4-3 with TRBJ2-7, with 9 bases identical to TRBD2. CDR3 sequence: CASSQDLTTSGPTYEQYF. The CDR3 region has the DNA TGCGCCAGCAGCCAAGATCTGACGACTAGCGGACCGACCTACGAGCAGTACTTC.